The clone carrying this T cell receptor beta chain has a count of ten or more. The CDR3 contains 13 residues. CDR1 and CDR2 from the germline V gene are KGHSH and LQKENI. The V and J ends lost 3 bases and 6 bases respectively, with 11 bases between them. An approximately 10 ml volume of fresh peripheral blood provided the PBMCs. Amplification of TCR beta CDR3 regions used RNA transcripts. HTBI-primed first-round RT-PCR preceded second-round multiplex PCR. TCRdb reprocessed the multiplex PCR reads with MiXCR, giving one entry per CDR3 protein. The top ten clones hold around 6.9% of a sample with about 620,000 distinct CDR3 sequences, roughly 20% of them seen once. The entry originates in a study of Graves' ophthalmopathy and Graves' hyperthyroidism.

The sequencing input was peripheral blood. The clonotype comes from a woman between 18 and 30 years old with stable Graves' hyperthyroidism. Some clones in this sample may be carry-over from other donors' samples. The chain is built from TRBV18 and TRBJ1-1, with no clear D. The CDR3 loop reads CASSPGGKAEAFF. CDR3 sequence (DNA): TGTGCCAGCTCACCCGGAGGGAAGGCTGAAGCTTTCTTT.